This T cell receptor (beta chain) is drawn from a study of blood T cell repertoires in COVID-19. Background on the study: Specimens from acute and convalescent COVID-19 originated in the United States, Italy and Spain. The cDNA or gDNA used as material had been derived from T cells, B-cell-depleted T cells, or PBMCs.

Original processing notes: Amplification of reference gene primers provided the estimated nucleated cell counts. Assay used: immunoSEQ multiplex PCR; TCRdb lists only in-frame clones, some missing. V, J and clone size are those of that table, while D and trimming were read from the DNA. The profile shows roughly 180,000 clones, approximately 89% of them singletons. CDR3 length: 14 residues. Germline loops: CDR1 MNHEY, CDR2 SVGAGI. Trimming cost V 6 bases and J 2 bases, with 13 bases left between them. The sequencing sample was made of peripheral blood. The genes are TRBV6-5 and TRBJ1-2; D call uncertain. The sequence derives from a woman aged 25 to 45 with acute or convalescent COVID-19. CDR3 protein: CASSPSGENYGYTF. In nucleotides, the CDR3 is TGTGCCAGCAGCCCGTCCGGGGAAAACTATGGCTACACCTTC.